This TCR beta chain was recorded in a study of T cells in Graves' hyperthyroidism and ophthalmopathy. Uncontrolled infection, other autoimmune disease, pregnancy or lactation barred patients from enrollment. Diagnosis relied on clinical symptoms, serum thyroxine and TRAb, thyroid ultrasound and orbital computed tomography. Points on this clonotype: Its matching antigen is unknown.

Regions amplified from RNA transcripts were the TCR beta CDR3 regions. TCR CDR3 underwent first-round RT-PCR with the HTBI primer set. TCRdb ran MiXCR on the multiplex PCR reads and lists one entry per CDR3 protein. The table lists about 250,000 distinct CDR3 sequences, 13% to 15% of them singletons. With V trimmed by 3 bases and J by 10 bases, 9 bases remained unmatched. The V gene's germline CDR1 is SGHAT and CDR2 FQNNGV. There are 14 residues in the CDR3. Study-level results: The model forecast ophthalmopathy, anticipating it by a median around 6.5 months before onset.

The chain carries TRBV11-2 and TRBJ1-1; 9 nucleotides align to TRBD1. The origin of this receptor is a woman between 50 and 59 years old with Graves' hyperthyroidism that later progressed to Graves' ophthalmopathy. Sample: blood. DNA of the CDR3: TGTGCCAGCAGCTTCTCCGGGACAGGGATCGGAGCTTTCTTT. Encoded protein: CASSFSGTGIGAFF.